The 6 T cell receptor beta chains listed next were all sequenced from one sample in a study of T cell responses to AZD1222 COVID-19 vaccine. Assay used: immunoSEQ multiplex PCR; TCRdb lists only in-frame clones, some missing. This sample carries about 100,000 clones, over 85% of them seen once, and the ten largest clones take about 3%. The sample consisted of peripheral blood, taken on day 0 of MenACWY control vaccination. These receptors were obtained from an adult in good health.

The V and J genes are TRBV19 and TRBJ1-5, with TRBD1 matching over 9 bases. The CDR3 sequence is 16 residues long. Germline V gives CDR1 LNHDA, CDR2 SQIVND (reference sequence). Unmatched junction bases numbered 6, after V lost 5 bases and J lost 1 base. CDR3 DNA sequence: TGTGCCAGTAGTTCTCTGACAGGGGGAAGCAATCAGCCCCAGCATTTT. Translating gives CASSSLTGGSNQPQHF.

The V and J genes are TRBV11-3 and TRBJ1-1; 7 bases match TRBD1. Germline V gene sequence: CDR1 SGHNT, CDR2 YENEEA. With 5 bases clipped from V and 3 bases from J, the junction kept 3 bases outside the gene matches. The CDR3 totals 13 residues. CDR3 bases: TGTGCCAGCAGCCCACAGGGGCACACTGAAGCTTTCTTT. It specifies CASSPQGHTEAFF.

The rearrangement links TRBV7-9 to TRBJ1-5; TRBD1 is a possible D gene (5 bases). V lost 1 base to trimming and J lost 3 bases, with 7 bases between them. Germline V gives CDR1 SEHNR, CDR2 FQNEAQ (reference sequence). This CDR3 is 14 amino acids long. CDR3 sequence (DNA): TGTGCCAGCAGCTTAGGGGGGAACAATCAGCCCCAGCATTTT. Protein product: CASSLGGNNQPQHF. Supplemented by reference TRBV7-9 and TRBJ1-5, the full variable domain reads DTGVSQNPRHKITKRGQNVTFRCDPISEHNRLYWYRQTLGQGPEFLTYFQNEAQLEKSRLLSDRFSAERPKGSFSTLEIQRTEQGDSAMYLCASSLGGNNQPQHFGDGTRLSIL.

The CDR3 region has the DNA TGCGCCAGCAGCCCGGTAGCGGGGGGGGAGAATGAGCAGTTCTTC. Translating it yields CASSPVAGGENEQFF. The chain is built from TRBV4-1 and TRBJ2-1; 11 bases align to TRBD2. Trimming cost V 4 bases and J 7 bases; bases outside gene matches: 6. The length of the CDR3 is 15 residues. The germline CDR1 and CDR2 sequences are MGHRA and YSYEKL.

The gene calls are TRBV4-1 and TRBJ1-4; 7 nucleotides line up with TRBD1. The ends lost 0 bases at V and 7 bases at J; junction bases unmatched: 2. This CDR3 is 14 amino acids long. Looked up from germline, CDR1 is MGHRA and CDR2 is YSYEKL. Written as DNA, the CDR3 is TGCGCCAGCAGCCAAGATCAGGGGGGTGAAAAACTGTTTTTT. Translating gives CASSQDQGGEKLFF.

This chain connects TRBV11-2 to TRBJ1-5, with D unclear. V was pared by 5 bases and J by 2 bases, with 10 bases between. This CDR3 has 14 amino acids. Germline V gene lookup returns CDR1 SGHAT and CDR2 FQNNGV. In DNA form, the CDR3 reads TGTGCCAGCAGCCCGGGGTATCGCAATCAGCCCCAGCATTTT. Amino acid sequence: CASSPGYRNQPQHF.